The following is a T cell receptor (beta chain) sequence with its context. The antigen remains unidentified. The entry originates in a study of cytomegalovirus exposure and HLA in healthy donors. Points from the study as a whole: In vitro, a few CMV-associated chains proved specific for CMV antigens. The study designated fewer than 200 TCR beta chains cytomegalovirus-associated.

Sequenced by immunoSEQ multiplex PCR; TCRdb stores in-frame clones only, minus some. The repertoire includes fewer than 200,000 clones, 89% of them detected once, and 9% to 12% sits in the top ten. The study drew the donors from its approximately 110-subject validation cohort, separate from the roughly 700-subject first cohort. This CDR3 has 15 residues. Trimming removed 5 bases at V and 2 bases at J, with 15 bases between. Germline V CDR1 and CDR2: MDHEN, SYDVKM. The chain joins TRBV28 to TRBJ2-5; TRBD1 is a possible D gene (6 bases). This sequence was found in a woman in her late teens or twenties in good health and CMV-seropositive. The sample comprised PBMCs. CDR3 sequence (DNA): TGTGCCAGCAGTCCCCATGGACAGTCTCAAGAGACCCAGTACTTC. Translated, it gives CASSPHGQSQETQYF.